The sample holds a few counts of the clone carrying this T cell receptor (beta chain). The CDR3 sequence is 14 residues long. V shed 3 bases, J shed 5 bases, and the junction held 4 bases outside the gene matches. Germline CDR1 SQVTM, CDR2 ANQGSEA. Generation of TCR cDNA used 5'RACE template switching (which added a universal primer site and UMIs). TCRdb redid the calling of the 5' RACE reads with MiXCR, one entry per CDR3 protein. Here the sample spans hundreds of thousands of distinct CDR3 sequences, roughly 12% being singletons. The data belong to a study of T cells after yellow fever vaccination. The specimen comprised PBMCs, sampled on the day of the yellow fever booster vaccination. This clonotype was obtained from a man aged 30-40 years who received the YFV17D yellow fever vaccine. The chain carries TRBV29-1 and TRBJ2-2; 9 bases match TRBD1. CDR3 nucleotides: TGCAGCGTTGATGGGACAGGGCCGACCGGGGAGCTGTTTTTT. It encodes CSVDGTGPTGELFF.